Reported below is one TCR beta chain. The sample is drawn from a study of CD4 T cell repertoires in COVID-19. At the level of the study: After less than 12 days of IL-2 expansion, CFSE-low cells were relabeled and restimulated with other coronavirus spikes.

Sequencing was done directly on freshly isolated, uncultured memory T cells. V dropped 4 bases and J dropped 3; count of bases not matched to a gene: 3. The V gene's germline CDR1 is SGHRS and CDR2 YFSETQ. The CDR3 loop spans 13 amino acids. Using immunoSEQ multiplex PCR, the repertoire was profiled, and TCRdb retains in-frame clones only, with some absent. The data hold 6,500 to 8,500 clones, with 84% observed a single time. The chain employs TRBV5-1 and TRBJ1-1, with TRBD1 matching 7 bases. Sequencing used effector memory CD4+ T cells from blood, obtained before the COVID-19 pandemic. This TCR was recovered from a human donor who had COVID-19. The CDR3 here is CASSQGEYTEAFF. CDR3 DNA: TGCGCCAGCAGCCAGGGGGAGTACACTGAAGCTTTCTTT.